This TCR beta chain stems from a study of OX40 agonist ivuxolimab in advanced cancers. Study-level background: The dose-escalation cohort had hepatocellular carcinoma, melanoma, renal cell or head and neck cancer.

Assay: immunoSEQ multiplex PCR; the TCRdb copy retains only in-frame clones and omits some. The sample lists over 100,000 clones; around 87% were seen once. Samples were taken at baseline and on day 1 of cycles 4 and 7. This CDR3 spans 15 amino acids. The germline V and J ends were trimmed by 3 bases and 0 bases, with 12 bases remaining between them. The V gene's germline CDR1 is SEHNR and CDR2 FQNEAQ (reference sequence). The clonotype was recovered from an adult with an advanced solid tumor such as melanoma, head and neck, liver or kidney cancer. The chain uses TRBV7-9 and TRBJ2-7; D gene unclear. The sample here was CD4+ or CD8+ T cells sorted from blood, taken in a trial of the OX40 agonist ivuxolimab. As DNA, the CDR3 is TGTGCCAGCAGCTTGGCCGGAATCCTCTCCTACGAGCAGTACTTC. Protein: CASSLAGILSYEQYF.